This TCR beta chain was sequenced in a study of shared clonotypes between healthy human individuals. Clones were sequenced by immunoSEQ multiplex PCR, and TCRdb holds only the in-frame ones, with some missing. The table lists 1,500,000 or so clones, approximately 98.5% of them singletons. Trimming took off 5 bases at V and 0 bases at J, with 7 bases between the two ends. CDR1 is SGHNT and CDR2 is YENEEA in the germline V gene. The CDR3 totals 13 residues. The gene calls are TRBV11-3 and TRBJ1-2; D remains unclear. The sequence was collected from a man aged 25 to 45 in good health. The specimen sequenced was naive CD4+ T cells sorted from blood. Subset described: CD45RA+ positively selected. This CDR3 reads CASSGIANYGYTF. The CDR3 nucleotides read TGTGCCAGCAGCGGAATAGCTAACTATGGCTACACCTTC.